The clone carrying this T cell receptor (beta chain) has a handful of counts. The antigen remains undetermined. TCRdb called the 5' RACE reads again in MiXCR, with one record for every CDR3 protein. The profile shows about 440,000 distinct CDR3 sequences, roughly 17% of them singletons. The data were taken from a study of CD8 T cells in ankylosing spondylitis. Study findings and constraints: A motif in TCR beta, a set of roughly eight highly homologous variants, appeared characteristic of ankylosing spondylitis blood.

This sequence originates from a male donor with ankylosing spondylitis. Specimen: blood, either unsorted or a sorted T cell fraction (not recorded which).

The CDR3 here is CASIPLGGPGEQFF. CDR3 coding DNA: TGTGCCAGCATACCCCTTGGGGGCCCCGGTGAGCAGTTCTTC. The rearrangement joins TRBV7-8 to TRBJ2-1; a possible D gene is TRBD1 (6 bases). Trimming removed 7 bases at V and 9 bases at J, with 19 bases between. The germline V gene encodes CDR1 SGHVS and CDR2 FQNEAQ. The CDR3 length is 14 residues.